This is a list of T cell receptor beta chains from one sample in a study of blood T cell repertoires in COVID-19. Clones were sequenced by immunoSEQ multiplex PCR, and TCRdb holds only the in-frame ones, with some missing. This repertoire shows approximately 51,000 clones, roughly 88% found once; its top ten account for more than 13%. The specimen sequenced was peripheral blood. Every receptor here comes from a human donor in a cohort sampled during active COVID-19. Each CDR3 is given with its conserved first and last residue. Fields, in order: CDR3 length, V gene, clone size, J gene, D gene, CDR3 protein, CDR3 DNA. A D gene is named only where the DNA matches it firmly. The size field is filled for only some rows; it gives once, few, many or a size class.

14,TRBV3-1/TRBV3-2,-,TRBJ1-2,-,CASSQDPANYGYTF,TGTGCCAGCAGCCAAGATCCGGCTAACTATGGCTACACCTTC
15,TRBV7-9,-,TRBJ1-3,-,CASSLGQSSGNTIYF,TGTGCCAGCAGCTTAGGACAGAGCTCTGGAAACACCATATATTTT
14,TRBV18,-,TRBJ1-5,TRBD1,CASSPTGGNQPQHF,TGTGCCAGCTCCCCCACAGGGGGCAATCAGCCCCAGCATTTT
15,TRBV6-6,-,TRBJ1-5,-,CASSYLLRAGEPQHF,TGTGCCAGCAGTTACTTATTGAGGGCGGGCGAGCCCCAGCATTTT
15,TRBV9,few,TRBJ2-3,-,CASSVATSYTDTQYF,TGTGCCAGCAGCGTAGCCACTAGCTACACAGATACGCAGTATTTT
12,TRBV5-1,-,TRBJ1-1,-,CASSPGNTEAFF,TGCGCCAGCAGCCCGGGGAACACTGAAGCTTTCTTT
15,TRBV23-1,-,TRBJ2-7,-,CASRTDSRWSYEQYF,TGCGCCAGCAGGACGGACAGCCGATGGTCCTACGAGCAGTACTTC
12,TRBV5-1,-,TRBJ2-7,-,CASSLGGFHQYF,TGCGCCAGCAGCTTGGGAGGTTTCCACCAGTACTTC
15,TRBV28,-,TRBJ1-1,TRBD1,CASSGAGTGYGEAFF,TGTGCCAGCAGTGGGGCCGGGACAGGGTATGGTGAAGCTTTCTTT
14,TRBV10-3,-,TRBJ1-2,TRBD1,CAISDRDRGYGYTF,TGTGCCATCAGCGACCGGGACAGGGGATACGGCTACACCTTC
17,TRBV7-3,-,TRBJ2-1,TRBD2,CASSVTSGGSSYNEQFF,TGTGCCAGCAGCGTAACTAGCGGGGGTAGCTCCTACAATGAGCAGTTCTTC
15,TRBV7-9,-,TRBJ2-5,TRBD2,CASSYSGGGKETQYF,TGTGCCAGCAGCTATAGCGGGGGGGGTAAAGAGACCCAGTACTTC
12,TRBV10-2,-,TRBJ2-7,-,CASSDLGGEQYF,TGCGCCAGCAGTGATCTGGGCGGGGAGCAGTACTTC
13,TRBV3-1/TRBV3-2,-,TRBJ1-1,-,CASSQGQNTEAFF,TGTGCCAGCAGCCAAGGTCAGAACACTGAAGCTTTCTTT
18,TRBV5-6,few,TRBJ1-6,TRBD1,CASSLSPLGTGYNSPLHF,TGTGCCAGCAGCTTGAGCCCTCTCGGGACAGGCTATAATTCACCCCTCCACTTT
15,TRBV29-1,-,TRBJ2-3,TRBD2,CSVEGPSGSTDTQYF,TGCAGCGTTGAAGGTCCTAGCGGAAGCACAGATACGCAGTATTTT
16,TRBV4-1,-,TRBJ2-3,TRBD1,CASSQEGQSGVDTQYF,TGCGCCAGCAGCCAAGAGGGACAGTCAGGGGTAGATACGCAGTATTTT
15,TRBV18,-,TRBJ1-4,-,CASSPLPSTNEKLFF,TGTGCCAGCTCACCACTCCCCTCAACTAATGAAAAACTGTTTTTT
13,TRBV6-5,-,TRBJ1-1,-,CASSKTTNTEAFF,TGTGCCAGCAGTAAGACAACGAACACTGAAGCTTTCTTT
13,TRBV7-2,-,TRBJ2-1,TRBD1,CASSLDRDDEQFF,TGTGCCAGCAGCCTCGACAGGGACGATGAGCAGTTCTTC
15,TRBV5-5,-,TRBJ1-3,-,CASSLAGRVGNTIYF,TGTGCCAGCAGCTTAGCGGGCAGGGTCGGAAACACCATATATTTT
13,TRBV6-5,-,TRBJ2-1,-,CASSYERQASQFF,TGTGCCAGCAGTTACGAGCGGCAGGCGTCACAGTTCTTC
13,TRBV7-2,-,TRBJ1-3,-,CASRGRQGNTIYF,TGTGCCAGCAGGGGGCGGCAAGGAAACACCATATATTTT
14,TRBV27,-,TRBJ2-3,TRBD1,CASSRWTGSDTQYF,TGTGCCAGCAGTCGATGGACAGGGTCAGATACGCAGTATTTT
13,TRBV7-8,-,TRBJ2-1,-,CASSLSHRDEQFF,TGTGCCAGCAGCTTATCACATCGGGATGAGCAGTTCTTC
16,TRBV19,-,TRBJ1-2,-,CASSNSGNGLTYGYTF,TGTGCCAGTAGTAACAGCGGGAACGGCTTAACCTATGGCTACACCTTC
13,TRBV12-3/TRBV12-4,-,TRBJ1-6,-,CASSLNRNSPLHF,TGTGCCAGCAGTTTAAACAGAAATTCACCCCTCCACTTT
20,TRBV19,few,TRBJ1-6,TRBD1,CASSLTSFRDRGRRNSPLHF,TGTGCCAGTAGTCTCACCTCTTTCCGGGACAGGGGGCGGCGGAATTCACCCCTCCACTTT
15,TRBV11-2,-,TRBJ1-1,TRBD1,CASSPRTGGVTEAFF,TGTGCCAGCAGCCCGAGGACAGGAGGAGTCACTGAAGCTTTCTTT
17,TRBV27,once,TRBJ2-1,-,CASMIVGWAGPGNEQFF,TGTGCCAGCATGATCGTTGGGTGGGCAGGCCCAGGTAATGAGCAGTTCTTC
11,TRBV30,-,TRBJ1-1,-,CARKRDTEAFF,TGTGCCAGAAAGAGAGATACTGAAGCTTTCTTT
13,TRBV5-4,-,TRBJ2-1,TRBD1,CASSGTGFLEQFF,TGTGCCAGCAGCGGGACAGGGTTTCTTGAGCAGTTCTTC
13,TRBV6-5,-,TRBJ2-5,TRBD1,CAGRTGGKETQYF,TGTGCCGGACGGACAGGGGGAAAAGAGACCCAGTACTTC
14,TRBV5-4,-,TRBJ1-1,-,CASGSVGPAGEAFF,TGTGCCAGCGGCAGCGTAGGCCCCGCGGGTGAAGCTTTCTTT
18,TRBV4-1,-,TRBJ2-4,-,CASSQDGGFRGRKNIQYF,TGCGCCAGCAGCCAAGATGGGGGGTTTAGGGGGCGCAAAAACATTCAGTACTTC
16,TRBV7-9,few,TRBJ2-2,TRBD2,CASSLAASGNTGELFF,TGTGCCAGCAGCTTAGCGGCTAGCGGGAACACCGGGGAGCTGTTTTTT
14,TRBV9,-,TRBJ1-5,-,CASSPSGGNQPQHF,TGTGCCAGCAGCCCCTCCGGGGGAAATCAGCCCCAGCATTTT
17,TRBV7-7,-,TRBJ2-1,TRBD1,CASSPTGGKASYNEQFF,TGTGCCAGCAGTCCAACAGGGGGGAAAGCCTCCTACAATGAGCAGTTCTTC
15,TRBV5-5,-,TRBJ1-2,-,CASSSVRQVGYGYTF,TGTGCCAGCAGCTCAGTACGACAGGTTGGCTATGGCTACACCTTC
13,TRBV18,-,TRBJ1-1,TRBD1,CASSTGVNTEAFF,TGTGCCAGCTCAACAGGGGTGAACACTGAAGCTTTCTTT
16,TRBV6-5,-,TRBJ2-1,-,CASSYRPPGRHNEQFF,TGTGCCAGCAGTTACCGTCCGCCGGGGAGACACAATGAGCAGTTCTTC
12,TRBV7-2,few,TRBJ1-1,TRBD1,CASSRTGTEAFF,TGTGCCAGCAGTCGGACAGGCACTGAAGCTTTCTTT
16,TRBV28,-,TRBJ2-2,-,CASSLYQGSFTGELFF,TGTGCCAGCAGTTTATACCAGGGGTCTTTCACCGGGGAGCTGTTTTTT
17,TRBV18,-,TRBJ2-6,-,CASSPSMSGYGANVLTF,TGTGCCAGCTCACCGTCCATGTCCGGGTATGGGGCCAACGTCCTGACTTTC
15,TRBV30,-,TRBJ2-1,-,CAWSVTWRREDEQFF,TGTGCCTGGAGTGTAACGTGGCGGAGGGAGGATGAGCAGTTCTTC
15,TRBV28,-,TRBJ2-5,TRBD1,CASRNGQGAPETQYF,TGTGCCAGCAGAAATGGACAGGGTGCACCCGAGACCCAGTACTTC
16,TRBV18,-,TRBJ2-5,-,CASSMQPEGVKETQYF,TGTGCCAGCTCAATGCAGCCGGAGGGAGTCAAAGAGACCCAGTACTTC
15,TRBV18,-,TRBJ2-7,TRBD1,CASSSGTGGFYEQYF,TGTGCCAGCTCATCCGGGACAGGGGGTTTCTACGAGCAGTACTTC
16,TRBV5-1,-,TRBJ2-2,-,CASSTRQQEGTGELFF,TGCGCCAGCAGCACCCGACAGCAAGAAGGCACCGGGGAGCTGTTTTTT
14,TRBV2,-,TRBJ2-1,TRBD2,CASTGTSEKNEQFF,TGTGCCAGCACGGGGACTAGCGAGAAGAATGAGCAGTTCTTC
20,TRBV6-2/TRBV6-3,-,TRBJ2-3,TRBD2,CASSKTSGRASFQHTDTQYF,TGTGCCAGCAGTAAAACTAGCGGGAGGGCCTCATTCCAACACACAGATACGCAGTATTTT
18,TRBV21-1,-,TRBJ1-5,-,CASSKGYMRGGPNQPQHF,TGTGCCAGCAGCAAAGGGTATATGCGGGGAGGGCCCAATCAGCCCCAGCATTTT
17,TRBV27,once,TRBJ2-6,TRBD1,CASSVGQGHSGANVLTF,TGTGCCAGCAGTGTCGGACAGGGGCACTCTGGGGCCAACGTCCTGACTTTC
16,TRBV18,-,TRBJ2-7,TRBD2,CASSQAIAGGPNEQYF,TGTGCCAGCTCACAAGCGATAGCGGGGGGGCCCAACGAGCAGTACTTC
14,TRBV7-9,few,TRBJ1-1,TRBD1,CASSLGGTGGAAFF,TGTGCCAGCAGCTTAGGAGGGACAGGGGGCGCGGCTTTCTTT
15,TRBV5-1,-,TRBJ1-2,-,CASSLGGPSNYGYTF,TGCGCCAGCAGCTTGGGAGGCCCCTCTAACTATGGCTACACCTTC
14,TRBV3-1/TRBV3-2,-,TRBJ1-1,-,CASRSSGFFTEAFF,TGTGCCAGCAGGTCGAGCGGGTTTTTCACTGAAGCTTTCTTT
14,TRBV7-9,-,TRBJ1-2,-,CASSLGTVFSSYTF,TGTGCCAGCAGCTTAGGGACAGTCTTTAGTAGCTACACCTTC
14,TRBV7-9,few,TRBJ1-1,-,CASSALQENTEAFF,TGTGCCAGCAGCGCACTTCAGGAGAACACTGAAGCTTTCTTT
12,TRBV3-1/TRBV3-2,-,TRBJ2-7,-,CASSQTGYEQYF,TGTGCCAGCAGCCAGACTGGCTACGAGCAGTACTTC